The source of this TCR beta chain is a study of cytomegalovirus exposure and HLA in healthy donors. The PCR was carried out with 60 Vbeta primers and 13 Jbeta primers. In the study's own analysis: Later work found approximately 87 million unique TCR beta chains, with roughly 11 million shared. The repertoire was sequenced with immunoSEQ multiplex PCR; TCRdb's copy has only in-frame clones and lacks some. V and J calls and clone size follow that table, whereas D and trimming were derived from the DNA. The sample yields 150,000 to 200,000 clones, 60% to 80% seen once. V was cut by 7 bases and J by 0 bases, with 12 bases left in between. Looked up from germline, CDR1 is SGHVS and CDR2 is FNYEAQ. The CDR3 is 14 residues long. Study outcomes and limitations: Both high specificity and high sensitivity reportedly marked the classifier's diagnosis of cytomegalovirus status. A further, later analysis showed that HLA-associated TCR beta chains (compared with equally common others) were more clonally expanded.

Points on this clone: No antigen is known for it.

This receptor was taken from a man between 18 and 35 years old in good health and CMV-seropositive. The material sequenced was PBMCs. J is TRBJ2-5 and V is TRBV7-6; D may be TRBD2 (6 bases). CDR3 DNA: TGTGCCAGCAACAATGGCGGGAACCAAGAGACCCAGTACTTC. Translated: CASNNGGNQETQYF.